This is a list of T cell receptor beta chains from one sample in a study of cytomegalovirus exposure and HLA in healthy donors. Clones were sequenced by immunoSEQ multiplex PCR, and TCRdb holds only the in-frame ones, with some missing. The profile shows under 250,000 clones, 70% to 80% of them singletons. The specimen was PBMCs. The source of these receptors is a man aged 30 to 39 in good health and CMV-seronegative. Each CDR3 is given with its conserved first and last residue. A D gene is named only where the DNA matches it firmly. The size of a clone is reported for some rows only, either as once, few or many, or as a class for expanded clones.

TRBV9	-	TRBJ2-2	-	TGTGCCAGCAGCGTAGAAATAGCGGCGAACACCGGGGAGCTGTTTTTT	CASSVEIAANTGELFF
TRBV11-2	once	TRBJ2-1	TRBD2	TGTGCCAGCAGCTACATTGAAGTCGCGGGAGGATACAATGAGCAGTTCTTC	CASSYIEVAGGYNEQFF
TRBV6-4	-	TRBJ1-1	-	TGTGCCAGCAGTGGGGGGGAGGCGAACACTGAAGCTTTCTTT	CASSGGEANTEAFF
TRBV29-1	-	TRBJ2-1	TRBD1	TGCAGCGTGGCAGACAGGGCATCCTGGCCCAATGAGCAGTTCTTC	CSVADRASWPNEQFF
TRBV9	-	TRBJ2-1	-	TGTGCCAGCAGCGTAGAAACGGGTACCGTCTGGGATGAGCAGTTCTTC	CASSVETGTVWDEQFF
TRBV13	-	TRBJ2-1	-	TGTGCCAGCAGCTTCGGAGCGGGCTCCTACAATGAGCAGTTCTTC	CASSFGAGSYNEQFF
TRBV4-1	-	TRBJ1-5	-	TGCGCCAGCAGCCAGGGAGGGTATAGCAATCAGCCCCAGCATTTT	CASSQGGYSNQPQHF
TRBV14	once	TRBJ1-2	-	TGTGCCAGCAGCCAAATTACCAGCCGCGGGGGCTACACCTTC	CASSQITSRGGYTF
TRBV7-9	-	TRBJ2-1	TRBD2	TGTGCCAGCCCCCCTCCCGGGGGGAACAATGAGCAGTTCTTC	CASPPPGGNNEQFF
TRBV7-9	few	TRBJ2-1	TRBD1	TGTGCCAGCAGCTTCGGTAGGGGGCGTAACAATGAGCAGTTCTTC	CASSFGRGRNNEQFF
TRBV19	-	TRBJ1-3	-	TGTGCCAGTAGTACCAAATTGACAGGTTCTGGAAACACCATATATTTT	CASSTKLTGSGNTIYF
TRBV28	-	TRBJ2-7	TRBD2	TGTGCCAGCAGTCCCTGGACTAGCCAGGGGGAGCAGTACTTC	CASSPWTSQGEQYF
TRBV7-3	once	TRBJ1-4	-	TGTGCCAGCAGCCCGATGGGCGGGAATAACGAAAAACTGTTTTTT	CASSPMGGNNEKLFF
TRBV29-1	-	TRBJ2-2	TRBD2	TGCAGCGCAGAACTAGCGGGAGACGACACCGGGGAGCTGTTTTTT	CSAELAGDDTGELFF
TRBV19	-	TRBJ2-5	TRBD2	TGTGCCAGTAGTATAGGACTAGCGGGGTATGCGGCCCAGTACTTC	CASSIGLAGYAAQYF
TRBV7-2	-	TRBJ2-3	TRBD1	TGTGCCAGCAGCTTAGATCCAGGGGGAGATACGCAGTATTTT	CASSLDPGGDTQYF
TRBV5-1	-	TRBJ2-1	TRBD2	TGCGCCAGCAGCTTGGCCCCGGGACTAGCGGGAGATGAGCAGTTCTTC	CASSLAPGLAGDEQFF
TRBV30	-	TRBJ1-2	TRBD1	TGTGCCTGGAGCCCGACAGGGCATGGCTACACCTTC	CAWSPTGHGYTF
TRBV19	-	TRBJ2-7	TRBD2	TGTGCCAGTAGTCCCCCGGGTAGCGGGCTTTACGAGCAGTACTTC	CASSPPGSGLYEQYF
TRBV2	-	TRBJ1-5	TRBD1	TGTGCCAGCACGCAGGGGGCAGGTCAGCCCCAGCATTTT	CASTQGAGQPQHF